This T cell receptor (beta chain) was sequenced in a study of cytomegalovirus exposure and HLA in healthy donors (dated by TCRdb to the late 2010s). Background on the whole study: In an earlier analysis of 587 of the donors, 250 to 300 Gb of sequence data and approximately 120 million unique TCR beta sequences from about 179 million T cells were reported. Roughly 300 gigabases of sequencing data and around 85 million unique TCR sequences made up an early release that covered over 550 HLA-typed donors. Of the 300 to 450 genotyped donors, roughly 85% fell in the genetic ancestry cluster associated with self-reported Caucasian donors. The aim of the study was to test whether cataloging public T cell receptors could identify signatures of past pathogen exposure. The study profiled the T cell repertoires of 500 to 800 subjects by immunosequencing and related them to cytomegalovirus serostatus. A separate validation cohort of 100 to 150 different subjects was used in addition to the roughly 640-subject first cohort. To predict cytomegalovirus infection status, the study combined high-throughput TCR immunosequencing, statistical association of individual TCRs with disease status, and machine learning. In a later analysis, previously published TCR beta repertoires from about 640 donors were re-analyzed and high-resolution HLA genotyping was added so that TCR occurrence patterns could be studied. The later analysis used no new phenotypic data to find candidate immune exposures, relying instead on TCR beta sequences and their occurrence across donors. To decide whether each TCR beta V gene segment behaved as functional or pseudogenic, an earlier analysis of approximately 590 of the donors relied on high-throughput TCR beta sequencing. Donor age, sex, ethnicity and CMV serostatus were collected together with the repertoire data. In a later genetic analysis, genome-wide SNP genotypes for about three fifths of the roughly 670 donors were used, and that subset was treated as a discovery cohort. Every discovery cohort repertoire had been produced on one sequencing platform. HLA typing included class I and class II loci at four-digit resolution. The number of donors typed differed by locus, with about 620-630 for A, B, C, DRB1 and DQB1, approximately 500 for DQA1, 600 to 610 for DPA1, and some 440 for DPB1. Four or five DR-DQ haplotypes were handled as single units for association and clustering, since linkage in the cohort was strong. On average, around 200,000 unique TCR beta nucleotide sequences were sequenced per donor among several hundred genotyped donors of the cohort, with roughly 18% of those sequences being non-productive.

The cohort consisted of approximately 670 healthy bone marrow donors. At the time of sampling, every cohort member was nominally healthy, though immune exposures that went unrecorded were likely present. The donor was CMV seropositive and was included in the group of 290 or so seropositive cohort members. Each donor provided a peripheral blood sample, and peripheral blood mononuclear cells were used for TCR beta sequencing. Genomic DNA was extracted from the blood cell samples with the Qiagen DNeasy Blood Extraction Kit. The library was prepared using the immunoSEQ multiplex PCR assay. For the multiplex PCR, a mixture combining 60 forward primers for TCR Vbeta segments and 13 reverse primers for TCR Jbeta segments was used. The CDR3 region of rearranged TCR beta genes was amplified from genomic DNA by a multiplex PCR assay. Amplified TCR beta libraries were sequenced as 87-base-pair reads on the Illumina HiSeq System. Per the authors' processing: In a later analysis, roughly 80 million unique TCR beta chains were counted across the 690 or so repertoires, and roughly 11 million of these chains were shared by at least two donors. A nearest-neighbor algorithm error-corrected the raw reads and collapsed the reads into unique sequences, merging closely related sequences to remove PCR and sequencing errors. Alignment of CDR3 sequences to IMGT reference sequences was used to assign V, D and J gene segments. Each retained sequence needed at least a six-nucleotide match to both a V gene segment and a J gene segment. A rearrangement counted as productive if the CDR3 had no stop codons and remained in frame with V and J, and every other rearrangement counted as non-productive. Following IMGT convention, CDR3 was defined as the stretch from the second conserved V-encoded cysteine up to the conserved J-encoded phenylalanine. In an earlier analysis of 587 of the donors, sequences lacking an unambiguous match to a single V gene segment were excluded. An earlier analysis of fewer than 750 of the donors called V segments functional above 56.7% productive rearrangements and segregating when the between-donor standard deviation exceeded 5%. A statistical classification framework was developed to diagnose cytomegalovirus status using the catalog of TCR beta chain sequences. In a later analysis, V and J genes were assigned by comparing TCR nucleotide sequences against IMGT/GENE-DB human TR gene sequences. A later analysis assigned CDR3 sequences and most-parsimonious VDJ recombination scenarios with the TCRdist pipeline. A later analysis defined each TCR beta chain by its CDR3 amino acid sequence plus V-gene family, and excluded reads lacking a unique V-gene family. To address suspected cross-contamination and a sequencing artifact, a later analysis removed 450 to 700 highly shared, low-generation-probability nucleotide sequences. For each public chain, a later analysis derived a clonal expansion index from normalized ranks of inferred template counts within each repertoire. A later analysis computed generation probabilities with a VDJ recombination model fitted to out-of-frame rearrangements, and checked the results against IGoR. In a later analysis, TCR-TCR, TCR-HLA and TCR-CMV co-occurrence was scored with hypergeometric tests, and a repertoire-size bias correction was applied to TCR pairs. To estimate false discovery rates, a later analysis permuted the HLA or CMV assignments 20 times. In a later analysis, co-occurring TCRs were grouped using DBSCAN, with TCRdist sequence similarity added in when clustering inside HLA-allele-positive subsets. For co-occurrence clustering, repertoires with fewer than 30,000 or more than 120,000 public chains were excluded, along with five repertoires with anomalous nucleotide sharing. In TCRdb, the immuneACCESS table is reduced to in-frame sequences with V and J assigned. These tables do not hold every clone; where another copy was compared, an unresolved V gene accounts for under half, and the others remain unexplained. V and J calls and clone size follow that table, whereas D and trimming were derived from the DNA. This sample comprises about 160,000 clones, about 80% of them detected only once. About 1.6% of the sample is taken by the ten largest.

Points the paper makes about the study in general: In a later analysis, HLA-associated TCR beta chains were found to be more clonally expanded and to have lower generation probabilities than equally common non-associated chains. The authors suggested that the approach could potentially be generalized to other disease states and immunological phenotypes. The presence/absence analyses assumed that sequencing depth was roughly uniform across donors, and that assumption may not be true. The sequencing pipeline was judged likely to have produced a cluster of highly shared sequence variants as a technical artifact. A later analysis associated about 16,000 TCR beta sequences with specific HLA alleles at a false discovery rate of 0.05. In the study, around 150 TCR beta chains were listed as associated with cytomegalovirus. HLA typing was unavailable for some donors at each locus, so association tests used only the typed subset. In vitro tests confirmed that a few of the cytomegalovirus-associated TCR beta chains recognize cytomegalovirus antigens. In a later analysis, most CMV-associated TCR beta chains were found to appear HLA-restricted, with HLA associations seemingly driven largely by CMV exposure. Compared with the roughly 720-donor mean, donors in an Asian-associated ancestry cluster had fewer N-insertions in productive TCRs, according to a later genetic analysis. In an earlier analysis of roughly 500 of the donors, most TCR beta V segments appeared in productive rearrangements about 87% or about 30% of the time, broadly matching IMGT annotations. Across donors, most TCR sequences were observed very rarely, whereas some public TCRs were present in many individuals. The cohort was sequenced for TCR beta chains only, and without alpha or paired-chain data the features that could be detected were limited. Linkage disequilibrium might explain the correlated functional status among segregating V segments, but an unknown experimental factor could not be ruled out. Assigning TCR associations to individual alleles was difficult when HLA alleles, especially DR and DQ, strongly co-occurred. Because counts were too low, about 18 rarely observed V segments, including chromosome 9 orphons, were excluded from the earlier analysis of around 640 of the donors. In a later genetic analysis, a missense DCLRE1C variant was associated with V-gene and J-gene trimming of TCR beta chains, and the association was replicated in an independent cohort. The classifier was reported to diagnose cytomegalovirus status with high specificity and sensitivity in both the original cohort and the validation cohort. A further reported finding was that TCR beta sequences accurately predicted the HLA-A and HLA-B alleles for most subjects in the first cohort. In a later analysis, TCR association rates were found to vary across HLA loci, with the most associated TCRs seen for DRB1 alleles and the fewest for HLA-C alleles. Several of the top co-occurrence clusters appeared to be linked to parvovirus B19, influenza, CMV and Epstein-Barr virus, according to a later analysis. CMV serostatus was the only immune exposure information available for the cohort.

This clone was recorded only once. The antigen this receptor binds is unknown. Base qualities are missing; no much larger clone stands one base away. The material sequenced was PBMCs. The TCR originated in a girl aged 10-17 years in good health and CMV-seropositive.

The CDR3 region has the sequence CASSGPLAGALSSYEQYF. At the DNA level, the sequence is TGTGCCAGCAGTGGACCACTAGCGGGGGCCCTGAGCTCCTACGAGCAGTACTTC. The chain joins TRBV6-1 to TRBJ2-7, and 11 junctional nucleotides match TRBD2. The CDR3 has 18 amino acids, counting the end cysteine and phenylalanine. The CDR3 DNA has 54 bases and is translated from base 1. V loses 4 bases at its end and J loses 0 bases; junction bases beyond the gene matches: 11. The CDR1 and CDR2 encoded by the germline V gene are MNHNS and SASEGT.